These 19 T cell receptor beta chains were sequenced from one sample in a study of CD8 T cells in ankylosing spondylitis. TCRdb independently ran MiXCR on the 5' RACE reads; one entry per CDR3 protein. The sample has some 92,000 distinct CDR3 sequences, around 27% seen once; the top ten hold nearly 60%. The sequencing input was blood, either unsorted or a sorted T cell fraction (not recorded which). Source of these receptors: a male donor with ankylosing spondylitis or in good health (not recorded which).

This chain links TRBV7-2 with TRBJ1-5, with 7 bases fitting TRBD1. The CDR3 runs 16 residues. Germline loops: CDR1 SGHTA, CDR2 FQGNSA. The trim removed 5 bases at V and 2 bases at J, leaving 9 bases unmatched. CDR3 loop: CASSVGGDRRNQPQHF. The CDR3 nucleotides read TGTGCCAGCAGCGTGGGGGGGGACAGACGCAATCAGCCCCAGCATTTT.

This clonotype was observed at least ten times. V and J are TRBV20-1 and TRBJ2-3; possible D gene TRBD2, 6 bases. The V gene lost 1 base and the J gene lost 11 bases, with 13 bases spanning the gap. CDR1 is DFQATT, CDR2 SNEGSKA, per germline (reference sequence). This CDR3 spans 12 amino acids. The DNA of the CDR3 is TGCAGTGCTAGAGTTTCGGAGGGCCGGCAGTATTTT. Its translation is CSARVSEGRQYF.

Here the CDR3 DNA reads TGTGCCAGCAGTTTGCCGGGAGGGAGCAATGAGCAGTTCTTC. Translating it yields CASSLPGGSNEQFF. The gene calls are TRBV6-5 and TRBJ2-1, with 8 bases that match TRBD2. V dropped 4 bases and J dropped 6; count of bases not matched to a gene: 5. The CDR3 loop spans 14 amino acids. Germline V gene data show CDR1 as MNHEY and CDR2 as SVGAGI.

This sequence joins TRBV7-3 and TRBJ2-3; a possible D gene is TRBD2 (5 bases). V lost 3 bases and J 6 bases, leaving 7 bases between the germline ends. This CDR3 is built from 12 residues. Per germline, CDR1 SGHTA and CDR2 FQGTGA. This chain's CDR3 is CASSFGGDTQYF. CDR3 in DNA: TGTGCCAGCAGCTTTGGAGGCGATACGCAGTATTTT. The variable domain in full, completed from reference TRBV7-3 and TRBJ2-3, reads GAGVSQTPSNKVTEKGKYVELRCDPISGHTALYWYRQSLGQGPEFLIYFQGTGAADDSGLPNDRFFAVRPEGSVSTLKIQRTERGDSAVYLCASSFGGDTQYFGPGTRLTVL.

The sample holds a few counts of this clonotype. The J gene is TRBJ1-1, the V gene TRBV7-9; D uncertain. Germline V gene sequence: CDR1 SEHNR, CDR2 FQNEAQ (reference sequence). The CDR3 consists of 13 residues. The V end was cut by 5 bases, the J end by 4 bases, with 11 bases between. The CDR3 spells CASSPEGGTEAFF. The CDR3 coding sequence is TGTGCCAGCAGCCCAGAAGGCGGCACTGAAGCTTTCTTT. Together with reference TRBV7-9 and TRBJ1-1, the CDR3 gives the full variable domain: DTGVSQNPRHKITKRGQNVTFRCDPISEHNRLYWYRQTLGQGPEFLTYFQNEAQLEKSRLLSDRFSAERPKGSFSTLEIQRTEQGDSAMYLCASSPEGGTEAFFGQGTRLTVV.

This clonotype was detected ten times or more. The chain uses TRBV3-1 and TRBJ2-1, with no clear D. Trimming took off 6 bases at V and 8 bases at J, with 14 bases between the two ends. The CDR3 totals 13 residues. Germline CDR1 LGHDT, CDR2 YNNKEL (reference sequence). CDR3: CASRQVGSDEQFF. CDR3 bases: TGTGCCAGCAGGCAGGTTGGCTCTGATGAGCAGTTCTTC.

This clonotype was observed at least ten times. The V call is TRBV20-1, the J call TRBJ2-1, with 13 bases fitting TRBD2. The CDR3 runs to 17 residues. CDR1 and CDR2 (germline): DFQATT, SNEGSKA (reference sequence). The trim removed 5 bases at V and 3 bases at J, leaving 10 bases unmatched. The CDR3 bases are TGCAGTGCTTTTTCGGGACTAGCGGGAACCAACTACAATGAGCAGTTCTTC. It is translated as CSAFSGLAGTNYNEQFF.

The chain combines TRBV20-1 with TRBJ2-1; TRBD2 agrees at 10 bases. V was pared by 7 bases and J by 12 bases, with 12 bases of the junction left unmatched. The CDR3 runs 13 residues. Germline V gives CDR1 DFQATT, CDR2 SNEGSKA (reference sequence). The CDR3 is CSGIAGGGGGQFF. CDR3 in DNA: TGCAGTGGGATAGCGGGAGGTGGGGGTGGGCAGTTCTTC.

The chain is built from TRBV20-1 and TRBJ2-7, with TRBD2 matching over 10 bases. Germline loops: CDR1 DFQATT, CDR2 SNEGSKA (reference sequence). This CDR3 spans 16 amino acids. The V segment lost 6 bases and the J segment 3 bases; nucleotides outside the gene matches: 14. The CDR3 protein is CSAYTSGTFKDYEQYF. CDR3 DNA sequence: TGCAGTGCGTACACTAGCGGGACTTTTAAAGACTACGAGCAGTACTTC.

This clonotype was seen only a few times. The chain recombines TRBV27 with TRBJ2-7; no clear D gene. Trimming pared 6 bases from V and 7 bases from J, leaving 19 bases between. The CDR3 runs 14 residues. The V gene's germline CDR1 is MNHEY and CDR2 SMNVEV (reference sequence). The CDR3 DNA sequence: TGTGCCAGCAGGACAACTCCCTACGTCGGGGAGCAGTACGTC. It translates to CASRTTPYVGEQYV.

This CDR3 reads CASSTETRTGELFF. The CDR3, as DNA: TGCGCCAGCAGCACGGAAACTAGGACCGGGGAGCTGTTTTTT. The V and J genes are TRBV5-1 and TRBJ2-2; D is perhaps TRBD2 (5 bases). The germline V gene encodes CDR1 SGHRS and CDR2 YFSETQ. The length of the CDR3 is 14 residues. The ends were cut back, 4 bases at V and 5 bases at J, with 12 bases in the middle.

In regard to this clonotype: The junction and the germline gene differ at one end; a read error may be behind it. CDR3: CASSLLGETQYF. For the CDR3, the DNA is TGTGCTAGCAGCTTACTTGGGGAGACCCAGTACTTC. The J gene is TRBJ2-5, the V gene TRBV7-7; D is ambiguous. This CDR3 comprises 12 residues. Germline V CDR1 and CDR2: SSHAT, FNYEAQ (reference sequence).

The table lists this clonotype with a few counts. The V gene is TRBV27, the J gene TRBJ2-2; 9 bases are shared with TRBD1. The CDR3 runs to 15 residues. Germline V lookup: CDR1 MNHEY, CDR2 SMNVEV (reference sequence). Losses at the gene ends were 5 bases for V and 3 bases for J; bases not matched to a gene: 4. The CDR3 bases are TGTGCCAGCAGTCCACAGGGGGCTTACACCGGGGAGCTGTTTTTT. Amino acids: CASSPQGAYTGELFF.

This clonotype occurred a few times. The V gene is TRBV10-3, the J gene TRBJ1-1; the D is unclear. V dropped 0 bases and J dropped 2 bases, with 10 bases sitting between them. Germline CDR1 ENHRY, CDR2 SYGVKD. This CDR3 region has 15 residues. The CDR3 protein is CAISESSWVNTEAFF. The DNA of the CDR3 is TGTGCCATCAGTGAGTCCTCTTGGGTTAACACTGAAGCTTTCTTT.

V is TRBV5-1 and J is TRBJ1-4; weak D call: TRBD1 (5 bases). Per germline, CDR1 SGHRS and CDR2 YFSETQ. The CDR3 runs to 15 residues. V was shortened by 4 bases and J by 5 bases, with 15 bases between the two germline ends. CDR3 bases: TGCGCCAGCAGCGGGCTCCAGGGAATGAATGAAAAACTGTTTTTT. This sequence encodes CASSGLQGMNEKLFF.

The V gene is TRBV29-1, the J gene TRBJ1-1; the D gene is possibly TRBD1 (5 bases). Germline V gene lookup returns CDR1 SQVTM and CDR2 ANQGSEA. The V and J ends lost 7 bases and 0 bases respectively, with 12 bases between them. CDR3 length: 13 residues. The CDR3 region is CSASTAMNTEAFF. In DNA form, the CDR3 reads TGCAGCGCATCGACAGCTATGAACACTGAAGCTTTCTTT.

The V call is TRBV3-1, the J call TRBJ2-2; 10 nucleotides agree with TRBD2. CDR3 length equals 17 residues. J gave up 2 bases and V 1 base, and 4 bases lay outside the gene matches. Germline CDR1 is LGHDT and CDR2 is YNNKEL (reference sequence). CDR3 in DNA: TGTGCCAGCAGCCAAGGGCTAGCGGGGGTAAACACCGGGGAGCTGTTTTTT. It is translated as CASSQGLAGVNTGELFF. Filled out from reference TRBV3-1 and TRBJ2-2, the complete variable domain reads DTAVSQTPKYLVTQMGNDKSIKCEQNLGHDTMYWYKQDSKKFLKIMFSYNNKELIINETVPNRFSPKSPDKAHLNLHINSLELGDSAVYFCASSQGLAGVNTGELFFGEGSRLTVL.

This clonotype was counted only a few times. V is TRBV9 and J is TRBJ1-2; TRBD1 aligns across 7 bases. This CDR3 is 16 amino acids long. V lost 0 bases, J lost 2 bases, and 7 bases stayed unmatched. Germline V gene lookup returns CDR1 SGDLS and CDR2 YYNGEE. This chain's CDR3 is CASSVAIPTGNYGYTF. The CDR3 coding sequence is TGTGCCAGCAGCGTAGCCATACCGACAGGGAACTATGGCTACACCTTC.

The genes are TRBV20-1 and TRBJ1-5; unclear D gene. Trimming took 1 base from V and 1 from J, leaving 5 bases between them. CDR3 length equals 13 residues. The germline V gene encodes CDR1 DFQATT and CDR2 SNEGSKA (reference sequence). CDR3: CSARGVSNQPQHF. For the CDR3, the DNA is TGCAGTGCTAGAGGGGTCAGCAATCAGCCCCAGCATTTT.